This T cell receptor (beta chain) derives from a study of T cell responses to AZD1222 COVID-19 vaccine. Study outcomes and limitations: Spike-specific TCR breadth and depth were elevated following two AZD1222 doses. Donors were largely white British and mainly female; clonal diversity was possibly underestimated.

About this clone: Its antigen is undetermined.

The CDR3 covers 15 residues. Per the germline V gene, CDR1 is SGHRS and CDR2 is YFSETQ. V shed 4 bases and J 1 base; nucleotides not matched to a gene: 5. Profiling relied on immunoSEQ multiplex PCR, and the TCRdb table lists in-frame clones only, not all of them. The sample lists about 110,000 clones, about 94% occurring once. The rearrangement uses TRBV5-1 and TRBJ1-2, with 9 bases lining up with TRBD1. The receptor comes from an adult who received the AZD1222 COVID-19 vaccine. The input for sequencing was peripheral blood, taken 28 days after the second AZD1222 dose. The CDR3: CASSAPGQGNYGYTF. CDR3 coding DNA: TGCGCCAGCAGCGCCCCGGGACAGGGTAACTATGGCTACACCTTC.